The entry below gives a single TCR beta chain sequence along with its context. The data belong to a study of blood T cell repertoires in COVID-19. In the study overall: Specimens from acute and convalescent COVID-19 originated in the United States, Italy and Spain. PBMCs, B-cell-depleted T cells, or T cells provided the cDNA or gDNA that made up the material.

In the authors' workflow: Amplification of reference gene primers was used by the study to estimate nucleated cell counts. Sequenced by immunoSEQ multiplex PCR; TCRdb stores in-frame clones only, minus some. V, J and clone size are taken as reported in that table, and D and trimming were inferred from the DNA itself. Found here are under 300,000 clones, less than 90% of them singletons; the top ten hold over 9.5%. V was shortened by 2 bases and J by 1 base, with 12 bases between the two germline ends. This CDR3 is 15 amino acids long. The germline CDR1 and CDR2 sequences are SGHKS and YYEKEE (reference sequence). It was during active infection that Seattle patients were enrolled and then longitudinally followed.

J is TRBJ1-1 and V is TRBV5-5, with D possibly TRBD1 on 5 matching bases. Input material: peripheral blood. This clonotype originated in a woman aged 25-40 years with COVID-19, enrolled during active disease. CDR3 loop: CASSFVQGANTEAFF. CDR3 nucleotide sequence: TGTGCCAGCAGCTTTGTTCAGGGTGCGAACACTGAAGCTTTCTTT.